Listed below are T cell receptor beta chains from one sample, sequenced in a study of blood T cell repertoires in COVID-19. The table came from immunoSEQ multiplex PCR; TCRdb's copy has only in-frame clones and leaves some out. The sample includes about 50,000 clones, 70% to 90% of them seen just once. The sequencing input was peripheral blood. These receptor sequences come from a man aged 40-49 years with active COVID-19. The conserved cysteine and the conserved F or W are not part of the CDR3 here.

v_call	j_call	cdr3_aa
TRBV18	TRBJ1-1	ASSPQGLTEAF
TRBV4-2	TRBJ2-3	ASSQDKAGPQY
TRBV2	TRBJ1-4	ASVGTGVNEKLF
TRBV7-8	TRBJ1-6	AARRGGAYNSPLH
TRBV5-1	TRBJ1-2	ASSTSTVNYGYT
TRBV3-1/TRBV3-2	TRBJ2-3	ASSTQGAGDTQY
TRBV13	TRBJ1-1	ASSLGNRGPTEAF
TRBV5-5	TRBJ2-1	ASSLAAGASYNEQF
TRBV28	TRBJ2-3	ASSLQGAFADTQY
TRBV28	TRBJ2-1	ASSYAADRYLYNEQF
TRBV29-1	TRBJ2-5	SVEEGGQGPQETQY
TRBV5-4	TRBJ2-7	ASSLERGDEQY
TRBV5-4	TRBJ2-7	ASSLVESSYEQY
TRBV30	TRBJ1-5	AWRGTLDQPQH
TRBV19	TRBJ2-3	ASTPRTNTDTQY
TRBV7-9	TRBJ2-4	ASSLGGGRAKNIQY
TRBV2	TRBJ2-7	ASSGSRKAGRLSYEQY
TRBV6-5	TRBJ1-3	ASDGTALNTIY
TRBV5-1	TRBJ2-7	ASSLLQGGGGHEQY
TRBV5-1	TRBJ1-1	ASSLEGARIDTEAF
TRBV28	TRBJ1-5	ASSFPGGPQH
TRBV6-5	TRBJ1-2	AGSRWLYGYT
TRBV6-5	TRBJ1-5	ASTDYTNQPQH
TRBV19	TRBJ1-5	ASSIRARGNQPQH
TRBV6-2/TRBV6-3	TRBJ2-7	ASSYLGGVHEQY
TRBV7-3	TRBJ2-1	ASSLEQGYNEQF
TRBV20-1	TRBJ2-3	SASVASSIPGTDTQY
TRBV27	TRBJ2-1	ASRLAGGLGEQF
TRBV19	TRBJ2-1	ASTPRTGEGNEQF
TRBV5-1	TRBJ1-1	ASSLAGGQLNTEAF
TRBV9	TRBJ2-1	ASSVGTSDNNEQF
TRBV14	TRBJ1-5	ASSQDGHEGQPQH
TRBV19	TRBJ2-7	ASSIPGITYEQY
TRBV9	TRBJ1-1	ASSQDRGTEAF
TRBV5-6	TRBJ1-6	ASSLAGTGRSPLH
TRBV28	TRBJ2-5	ASRYIGRRAQETQY
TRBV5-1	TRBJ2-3	ASSWVQSTDTQY
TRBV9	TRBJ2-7	ASSVGQGIPYEQY
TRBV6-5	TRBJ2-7	ASSRTSGAYEQY
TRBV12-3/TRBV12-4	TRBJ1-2	ASRKTANYGYT
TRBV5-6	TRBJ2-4	ASSLELAGEGDIQY
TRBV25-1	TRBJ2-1	ASSEGWQGLANEQF
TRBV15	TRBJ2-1	ATSRDFSGSYNEQF
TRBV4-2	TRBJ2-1	ASSQVPTSGFNEQF
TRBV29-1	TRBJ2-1	SVRASGRPNNEQF
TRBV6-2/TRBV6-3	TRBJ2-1	ASSRPQGAGGFSYNEQF
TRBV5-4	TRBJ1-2	ASSLDRGRGYT
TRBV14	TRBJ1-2	ASSPYRKNYGYT
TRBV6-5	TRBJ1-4	ASSFLRAGGEKLF
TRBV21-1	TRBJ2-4	ASSKEGQQKLAKNIQY
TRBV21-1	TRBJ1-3	ASSKGWHDLSGNTIY
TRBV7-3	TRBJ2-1	ASSYNRDNEQF
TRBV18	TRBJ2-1	ASSPGQPMHNEQF
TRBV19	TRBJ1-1	ASSITPGGDTEAF
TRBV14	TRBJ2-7	ASSPRITYEQY